The 27 T cell receptor beta chains presented below share a single source sample, sequenced in a study of T cells in Graves' hyperthyroidism and ophthalmopathy. There were TCR beta CDR3 regions amplified from RNA transcripts. Using the HTBI primer set, a first-round RT-PCR was run on the TCR CDR3. TCRdb processed the multiplex PCR reads anew with MiXCR; each CDR3 protein has one entry. The profile covers 350,000 to 400,000 distinct CDR3 sequences, with 14% to 15% appearing a single time and approximately 29% taken by the ten largest. Sequencing was done on a sample of blood. The receptors come from a woman between 25 and 40 years old with Graves' hyperthyroidism.

This clonotype was observed at least ten times. The chain employs TRBV7-2 and TRBJ2-3, with D unclear. Trimming stripped 4 bases from V and 0 bases from J, with 8 bases between. Germline V gene sequence: CDR1 SGHTA, CDR2 FQGNSA. This CDR3 has 14 residues. CDR3 protein: CASSSWSSTDTQYF. CDR3 in DNA: TGTGCCAGCAGCTCCTGGAGTAGCACAGATACGCAGTATTTT. Complete variable domain (other parts from reference TRBV7-2 and TRBJ2-3): GAGVSQSPSNKVTEKGKDVELRCDPISGHTALYWYRQSLGQGLEFLIYFQGNSAPDKSGLPSDRFSAERTGGSVSTLTIQRTQQEDSAVYLCASSSWSSTDTQYFGPGTRLTVL.

This clonotype was observed many times. The chain recombines TRBV7-2 with TRBJ2-7, with D tentatively TRBD1 (5 bases). The CDR3 sequence is 13 residues long. CDR1 is SGHTA and CDR2 is FQGNSA in the germline V gene. V was trimmed by 7 bases and J by 1 base, leaving 11 bases between them. DNA of the CDR3: TGTGCCAGCAAGGGGCAGGGATCCTACGAGCAGTACTTC. Protein product: CASKGQGSYEQYF.

This clonotype was seen at least ten times. The chain employs TRBV5-1 and TRBJ1-4; TRBD1 aligns across 7 bases. The CDR3 has 15 amino acids. J was trimmed by 7 bases and V by 3 bases; bases with no gene match: 9. The V gene's germline CDR1 is SGHRS and CDR2 YFSETQ. The CDR3 spells CASSSGTALAEKLFF. The CDR3 DNA sequence: TGCGCCAGCAGCTCAGGGACAGCGCTAGCTGAAAAACTGTTTTTT.

V and J are TRBV11-3 and TRBJ2-2, with 7 nucleotides matching TRBD1. With V trimmed by 7 bases and J by 5 bases, 10 bases remained unmatched. The CDR3 totals 15 residues. CDR1 SGHNT and CDR2 YENEEA come from the germline V gene. The CDR3 coding sequence is TGTGCCAGCACCCAGACAGGGAAAGGGACCGGGGAGCTGTTTTTT. This sequence encodes CASTQTGKGTGELFF.

This clonotype was counted at least ten times. The V call is TRBV18, the J call TRBJ2-3; TRBD1 matches 7 bases. The junction had 7 bases not matched to a gene; V was cut back by 3 bases and J by 1 base. The CDR3 length is 16 residues. Germline V gives CDR1 KGHSH, CDR2 LQKENI. CDR3 in amino acids: CASSPLGQAGTDTQYF. The CDR3 region has the DNA TGTGCCAGCTCACCTCTAGGACAGGCCGGCACAGATACGCAGTATTTT.

This clonotype was counted a few times. The V and J genes are TRBV10-3 and TRBJ2-7; no clear D gene. V lost 6 bases and J 4 bases, leaving 10 bases between the germline ends. CDR3 size: 12 residues. CDR1 is ENHRY, CDR2 SYGVKD, per germline. CDR3 DNA: TGTGCCATCAGGGACCAAACGTACGAGCAGTACTTC. It encodes CAIRDQTYEQYF.

This clonotype turned up a few times. The chain recombines TRBV3-1 with TRBJ2-7, with TRBD2 identical over 9 bases. The germline V gene encodes CDR1 LGHDT and CDR2 YNNKEL (reference sequence). CDR3 size: 15 residues. Trimming took 4 bases from V and 3 from J; bases not matched to a gene: 7. The CDR3 bases are TGTGCCAGCAGCCCCTTTGGGACTAGCAGCTACGAGCAGTACTTC. Its translation: CASSPFGTSSYEQYF.

At least ten counts were recorded for this clonotype. V and J are TRBV12-3 or TRBV12-4 and TRBJ1-1; TRBD1 is a possible D gene (6 bases). With 5 bases removed from V and 0 bases from J, the gap between germline ends came to 10 bases. The CDR3 is 14 residues long. The CDR3 DNA reads as TGTGCCAGCAGTCTCCGGACAGTGAACACTGAAGCTTTCTTT. It specifies CASSLRTVNTEAFF.

This clonotype came up many times. The chain employs TRBV7-3 and TRBJ2-7; no firm D call. V was clipped by 5 bases and J by 4 bases, with 12 bases between them. From germline, CDR1 is SGHTA and CDR2 FQGTGA. CDR3 length: 13 amino acids. CDR3 sequence reads: CASSPRILYEQYF. The CDR3 nucleotides read TGTGCCAGCAGCCCGCGGATTTTATACGAGCAGTACTTC. The variable domain in full, with the rest retrieved from reference TRBV7-3 and TRBJ2-7, is GAGVSQTPSNKVTEKGKYVELRCDPISGHTALYWYRQSLGQGPEFLIYFQGTGAADDSGLPNDRFFAVRPEGSVSTLKIQRTERGDSAVYLCASSPRILYEQYFGPGTRLTVT.

This clonotype was seen only a few times. CDR3 sequence (DNA): TGTGCCATCTCACTAGCGGGGACAGATACGCAGTATTTT. This sequence encodes CAISLAGTDTQYF. The rearrangement links TRBV10-3 to TRBJ2-3; 10 nucleotides match TRBD2. V shed 8 bases and J 3 bases; nucleotides not matched to a gene: 2. The CDR3 totals 13 residues. Germline V CDR1 and CDR2: ENHRY, SYGVKD.

On this clonotype: A much larger clone is a single base away; this may be a read error. This sequence joins TRBV2 and TRBJ1-1, with D hard to call. V was shortened by 7 bases and J by 1 base, with 13 bases between the two germline ends. The CDR3 has 14 residues. Germline V gene data show CDR1 as SNHLY and CDR2 as FYNNEI. CDR3 sequence: CASNPRVGNTEAFF. The DNA for the CDR3 is TGTGCCAGCAACCCACGAGTGGGGAACACTGAAGCTTTCTTT.

This clonotype was counted at least ten times. V is TRBV6-1 and J is TRBJ1-1; possible D gene TRBD1, 5 bases. Germline V CDR1 and CDR2: MNHNS, SASEGT. V was pared by 5 bases and J by 0 bases, with 10 bases between. The CDR3 consists of 14 residues. CDR3 sequence (DNA): TGTGCCAGCAGTTTGCAGGGACTGAACACTGAAGCTTTCTTT. Protein product: CASSLQGLNTEAFF.

This clonotype appeared many times. This sequence joins TRBV3-1 and TRBJ2-2; TRBD2 aligns across 11 bases. Germline V gene data show CDR1 as LGHDT and CDR2 as YNNKEL (reference sequence). The CDR3 is 17 residues long. The V and J ends lost 4 bases and 0 bases, in that order; junction bases with no gene match: 4. Here the CDR3 DNA reads TGTGCCAGCAGCCTGGGACTAGCGGTTTCGAACACCGGGGAGCTGTTTTTT. This sequence encodes CASSLGLAVSNTGELFF.

CDR3 protein: CASSPTASAIQYF. CDR3 DNA sequence: TGTGCCAGCTCACCTACAGCGTCAGCCATACAGTACTTC. This chain links TRBV18 with TRBJ2-5, with D hard to call. This CDR3 is 13 amino acids long. Germline values: CDR1 KGHSH, CDR2 LQKENI. V gave up 3 bases and J gave up 11 bases, with 16 bases separating them.

This clonotype appeared many times. This chain uses TRBV12-3 or TRBV12-4 with TRBJ1-1; D is unclear. The V gene lost 5 bases and the J gene lost 3 bases, with 13 bases spanning the gap. The CDR3 has 14 amino acids. The CDR3 DNA follows: TGTGCCAGCAGTCACGGACGATCGGACACTGAAGCTTTCTTT. Translation: CASSHGRSDTEAFF.

This clonotype was recorded at least ten times. V is TRBV2 and J is TRBJ1-6, with a tentative D call TRBD1 (6 bases). Germline V gene data show CDR1 as SNHLY and CDR2 as FYNNEI. This CDR3 is built from 13 residues. Trimming shortened V by 4 bases and J by 13 bases, and 14 bases separated the two germline ends. CDR3 amino acids: CASSGMGAVPLHF. The CDR3, as DNA: TGTGCCAGCAGTGGAATGGGGGCTGTGCCCCTCCACTTT.

This clonotype was detected ten times or more. The J gene is TRBJ2-3, the V gene TRBV2; D unresolved. Germline lookup yields CDR1 SNHLY and CDR2 FYNNEI. The CDR3 has 14 residues. Trimming left V 6 bases short and J 0 bases short, with 10 bases between. The CDR3 region is CASRDVSSTDTQYF. CDR3 sequence (DNA): TGTGCCAGCAGGGACGTCTCTAGCACAGATACGCAGTATTTT.

This clonotype was found a few times. The chain uses TRBV28 and TRBJ2-5; 9 positions match TRBD1. With 3 bases clipped from V and 5 bases from J, the junction kept 7 bases outside the gene matches. CDR3 length equals 15 residues. Germline CDR1 reads MDHEN; CDR2 reads SYDVKM. CDR3 nucleotides: TGTGCCAGCAGTTTGGAACAGGGGGCGGGGGAGACCCAGTACTTC. Translation gives CASSLEQGAGETQYF.

This clonotype was seen many times. The V gene is TRBV3-1, the J gene TRBJ1-1, with D possibly matching TRBD1 (6 bases). V dropped 7 bases and J dropped 3 bases, with 21 bases sitting between them. CDR3 size: 16 residues. Looked up from germline, CDR1 is LGHDT and CDR2 is YNNKEL (reference sequence). This CDR3 is CASTPGVGALYTEAFF. In nucleotides, the CDR3 is TGTGCCAGCACCCCCGGGGTGGGGGCTCTGTACACTGAAGCTTTCTTT.

This clonotype was recorded a few times. This clone may be a read error of a much larger clone one base away. The gene calls are TRBV12-3 or TRBV12-4 and TRBJ1-2; no firm D call. This CDR3 contains 14 residues. Written as DNA, the CDR3 is TGTACCAGCAGAAGCGGTTCGGCTAACTATGGCTACACCTTC. This sequence encodes CTSRSGSANYGYTF.

This clonotype was seen ten or more times. V is TRBV30 and J is TRBJ1-1, with a weak D call TRBD1 (6 bases). The CDR3 is 13 residues long. The germline V gene encodes CDR1 GTSNPN and CDR2 SVGIG (reference sequence). V shed 4 bases and J shed 2 bases, with 11 bases lying between them. CDR3 sequence reads: CAWMWGANTEAFF. CDR3 sequence (DNA): TGTGCCTGGATGTGGGGGGCCAACACTGAAGCTTTCTTT. The full variable domain, rest sourced from reference TRBV30 and TRBJ1-1, is SQTIHQWPATLVQPVGSPLSLECTVEGTSNPNLYWYRQAAGRGLQLLFYSVGIGQISSEVPQNLSASRPQDRQFILSSKKLLLSDSGFYLCAWMWGANTEAFFGQGTRLTVV.

This clonotype was observed at least ten times. The rearrangement links TRBV28 to TRBJ2-7, with 14 bases that match TRBD2. The germline CDR1 and CDR2 sequences are MDHEN and SYDVKM. The ends lost 5 bases at V and 2 bases at J; junction bases unmatched: 14. The CDR3 loop spans 19 amino acids. CDR3 loop: CASSLPPPGLAGETYEQYF. In DNA, the CDR3 is TGTGCCAGCAGTCTACCACCACCGGGACTAGCGGGAGAGACCTACGAGCAGTACTTC.

The chain links TRBV7-3 to TRBJ2-1; no clear D gene. Germline CDR1 is SGHTA and CDR2 is FQGTGA. The CDR3 covers 14 residues. V was cut by 3 bases and J by 8 bases, with 14 bases left in between. The CDR3 here is CASSLRTVRDEQFF. Here the CDR3 DNA reads TGTGCCAGCAGCTTGAGAACGGTTCGAGATGAGCAGTTCTTC.

This clonotype has more than one count but fewer than ten. This chain connects TRBV27 to TRBJ1-6; D is ambiguous. This CDR3 has 15 residues. Germline CDR1 is MNHEY and CDR2 is SMNVEV (reference sequence). The V end was cut by 6 bases, the J end by 7 bases, with 16 bases between. CDR3 residues: CASRPGSIGNSPLHF. The CDR3 DNA reads as TGTGCCAGCAGACCAGGCAGTATCGGGAATTCACCCCTCCACTTT.

Concerning this clonotype itself: This may arise from a read error, as a much more abundant clone is one base away. The chain links TRBV28 to TRBJ2-1, with 14 bases that match TRBD2. CDR1 and CDR2 from the germline V gene are MDHEN and SYDVKM. The CDR3 has 16 residues. The CDR3 nucleotides are TGTGCCAGCAGTTTGATCGGGACTAGCGGGAGCTATGAGCAGCTCTTC. Translated: CASSLIGTSGSYEQLF.

This clonotype was counted a few times. This chain connects TRBV5-1 to TRBJ2-3, with 7 positions matching TRBD1. The CDR3 contains 16 residues. Per the germline V gene, CDR1 is SGHRS and CDR2 is YFSETQ. The V gene end was trimmed by 4 bases and the J gene end by 3 bases; junction bases not matched to a gene: 11. This CDR3 reads CASSPPTGSSTDTQYF. DNA of the CDR3: TGCGCCAGCAGCCCGCCGACAGGGTCGAGTACAGATACGCAGTATTTT.

This clonotype was detected a few times. The V and J genes are TRBV19 and TRBJ2-6, with D possibly being TRBD1 (6 bases). Trimming removed 4 bases at V and 2 bases at J, with 9 bases between. This CDR3 spans 15 amino acids. Germline loops: CDR1 LNHDA, CDR2 SQIVND (reference sequence). In nucleotides, the CDR3 is TGTGCCAGTAGTAAGGACAGCCCTGGGGCCAACGTCCTGACTTTC. Protein: CASSKDSPGANVLTF.